This record covers a single TCR beta chain. V lost 0 bases, J lost 2 bases, and 7 bases lay in between. This CDR3 comprises 14 residues. Germline CDR1 reads MNHNY; CDR2 reads SVGAGI (reference sequence). This sample is drawn from a study of shared clonotypes between healthy human individuals. Study as a whole: Three plates were used per donor for CD4 naive, three for CD4 memory, two for CD8 naive and one for CD8 memory.

Only in-frame clones appear in the TCRdb table, and some are missing; sequencing was by immunoSEQ multiplex PCR. The sample includes some 980,000 clones, approximately 80% of them seen just once. The source of this sequence is a man in his late teens or twenties in good health. Sequenced: memory CD4+ T cells sorted from blood. Subset described: CD45RA-negative fraction. V usage is TRBV6-6 and J usage is TRBJ2-5; tentative D call: TRBD1 (6 bases). Written as DNA, the CDR3 is TGTGCCAGCAGTTACTCTGGACAGCAAGAGACCCAGTACTTC. It codes for CASSYSGQQETQYF.